This TCR beta chain was retrieved from a study of blood T cells in healthy people across ages (dated by TCRdb to the mid-2010s). For the study in its entirety: Template switching captured roughly one uniquely barcoded TCR beta cDNA molecule per two T cells in model experiments. The study measured age-related changes in TCR beta repertoire diversity using deep sequencing normalized with unique cDNA molecular identifiers. Donors were grouped into four age groups: young (average approximately 15 years), middle-aged (roughly 38), aged (around 62) and long-lived (just over 80). Using the same blood draw, the study looked at two additional independent replicas of 1 million unique cDNA reads for two donors, one aged 18 to 30 and the other aged 80 or older. The full study reports these points: Total diversity estimates from one million sequenced T cells were considered lower bounds and underestimates. Compared with the aged group, the long-lived group had more naive CD4+ T cells, fewer expanded clones and increased TCR diversity, suggesting age selection. Since profiling was done on bulk unsorted PBMCs, naive and antigen-experienced compartments could not be conclusively compared. Observed TCR beta diversity per million T cells fell roughly linearly with age, and a significant reduction was already apparent by age about 38. Because the CMV infection status of the donors was unknown, age-related changes in expanded clonotypes may potentially have been confounded. There was a strong correlation between observed TCR beta diversity and the percentage of naive T cells measured by flow cytometry.

In the case of this clonotype: It has no known antigen specificity. It has no much larger one-base neighbor in the sample; base qualities were not kept.

Via the germline V gene, CDR1 is KGHDR and CDR2 SFDVKD. Trimming removed 8 bases from V and 9 bases from J; the gene matches leave 9 bases unexplained. Including the terminal cysteine and phenylalanine, the CDR3 comprises 13 residues. The CDR3 DNA has 39 bases and is translated from base 1. The donors were 40 or so Caucasian individuals from Russia, aged 6 to 90 years, who were systemically healthy. Around 9.9 milliliters of peripheral blood were collected from each donor into EDTA-treated Vacutainer tubes. PBMCs were isolated by Ficoll-Paque density-gradient centrifugation, with at least 6 million obtained per sample. Trizol reagent was used to extract total RNA from PBMCs, with at least 6 micrograms per sample. Naive CD45RAhigh/CD27high T cell percentages were measured by flow cytometry on a PBMC aliquot from every donor. Libraries were built with 5' RACE. The sequencer was an Illumina HiSeq 2500. A second PCR of roughly 6 to 11 cycles was performed with a sample-barcoded 5' primer and a J-beta primer mix. Each TCR beta cDNA molecule received a unique molecular identifier from a template-switch 5' adaptor carrying 12 random nucleotides. Each sample yielded at least 3 million CDR3-containing paired-end reads. The Mint cDNA synthesis kit, primed by a TRBC-specific oligonucleotide, was used to synthesize first-strand cDNA from all RNA. Following uracil-DNA glycosylase treatment, all cDNA underwent a first 18-cycle PCR with the universal primers M1SS and BC2_uni_R. In the source study's methods: Normalization of each sample was performed by random selection of 1 million high-quality reads, each carrying a distinct molecular identifier. Instead of being binned into consensus sequences, reads with shared molecular identifiers were discarded. CDR3 identification, clonotype clustering and error correction used MiTCR with a Q25 quality threshold and the strictest error-elimination algorithm. A nonparametric unseen species model using Euler transformation provided a lower-bound estimate of total TCR beta diversity. TCRdb trimmed public reads at Q25 via fastp, called clones via MiXCR and kept in-frame beta chains. A single entry per CDR3 protein holds the most common genes and DNA from its merged rows. What appears here as the V and J calls and clone size reflects TCRdb's work, not the paper's. This sample holds about 930,000 distinct CDR3 sequences; almost 30% were observed only once. 10% of the sample is held by the ten biggest clonotypes.

A further study also used this sample, focusing on T cells of mothers and their children. The second study also describes: Nine systemically healthy Caucasian individuals served as donors, namely three mothers together with their six children. cDNA synthesis used all of the extracted RNA, with approximately 1.4 ug of RNA in each 15 ul reaction. In the second PCR, the M1S primer introduced both the sample barcodes and 2-4 random nucleotides. Each mother yielded over 8.5 million TCR beta CDR3 reads and each child 3 million to 3.5 million reads. Thymic selection shapes the output of TCR recombination in a similar way in related and unrelated pairs, and inherited differences have a minor effect. Normalized repertoire overlap was always slightly but never significantly higher in related than unrelated mother-child pairs. No persistent microchimeric T cell clones were detected, at a sensitivity of around 97 clones per million clonotypes. In the study, deep NGS was used to compare the TCR beta repertoires of mothers and children, and features distinguishing related mother-child pairs from unrelated individuals were sought. The mean age was roughly 44 +/- 4 years for the mothers and around 11 +/- 4 years for the children. After adapters were ligated using NEBNext reagents, the libraries underwent 100+100 nt paired-end sequencing on an Illumina HiSeq 2000. To prevent cross-contamination, the mother and child libraries were prepared a month apart and were sequenced in separate runs. Each donor had between roughly 450,000 and 2,300,000 distinct TCR beta clonotypes identified. Naive TCR beta clonotypes were estimated from low-frequency clonotypes matched to each donor's FACS-determined naive share, without sorting.

The V and J segments used are TRBV24-1 and TRBJ2-1, with 7 bases aligning to TRBD1. Sample: blood. The TCR comes from a woman aged 40 to 49 in good health. The CDR3 is CATNEQGFSEQFF. The DNA sequence is TGTGCCACCAATGAACAGGGGTTCTCTGAGCAGTTCTTC.